The 20 T cell receptor beta chains presented below share a single source sample, sequenced in a study of blood T cells in healthy people across ages (dated by TCRdb to between 2014 and 2016). Receptor libraries were prepared by 5' RACE. The reads were generated on an Illumina HiSeq 2500. A second PCR of 7 to 11 cycles was performed with a sample-barcoded 5' primer and a J-beta primer mix. TCRdb's own reprocessing of the public reads used fastp at Q25 and MiXCR and kept productive beta chains. Each CDR3 protein gets just one entry, which takes the most common genes and DNA from the rows behind it. The sample table records 700,000 to 800,000 distinct CDR3 sequences; around 46% of these occur just once. The top ten hold roughly 20% of the sample. Sequenced material: blood. The receptor source for this set is a woman aged 60-75 years in good health.

This clonotype was detected a few times. The J gene is TRBJ1-1, the V gene TRBV4-2; D is unclear. Germline CDR1 reads LGHNA; CDR2 reads YNFKEQ. This CDR3 spans 15 amino acids. Trimming removed 1 base at V and 1 base at J, with 10 bases between. The CDR3 protein is CASSQAEFSNTEAFF. The DNA for the CDR3 is TGTGCCAGCAGCCAAGCGGAATTCTCGAACACTGAAGCTTTCTTT.

Remarks on this clonotype: Mismatch with germline at one junction end may stem from a read error. J is TRBJ2-2 and V is TRBV5-6; tentative D call: TRBD2 (6 bases). This CDR3 comprises 14 residues. The germline V gene has CDR1 SGHDT and CDR2 YYEEEE. The CDR3 region has the DNA TGCGCCAGCAGCTTGGAGGGTCGGACCGGGGAGCTGTTTTTT. Encoded protein: CASSLEGRTGELFF.

The chain joins TRBV19 to TRBJ2-1; 9 nucleotides line up with TRBD2. This CDR3 is 16 amino acids long. V shed 0 bases, J shed 3 bases, and the junction held 3 bases outside the gene matches. The germline CDR1 and CDR2 sequences are LNHDA and SQIVND (reference sequence). CDR3 coding DNA: TGTGCCAGTAGTATAGAGGCTAGCGGGGTCTACAATGAGCAGTTCTTC. Translation: CASSIEASGVYNEQFF.

This clonotype was seen at least ten times. V and J are TRBV9 and TRBJ2-3; D gene uncertain. V lost 0 bases and J lost 3, with 5 bases in between. This CDR3 region has 13 residues. CDR1 and CDR2 (germline): SGDLS, YYNGEE. The CDR3, as DNA: TGTGCCAGCAGCGTAGTTGGAACAGATACGCAGTATTTT. It encodes CASSVVGTDTQYF.

The genes are TRBV7-6 and TRBJ2-1, with a weak D call TRBD2 (6 bases). Trimming shortened V by 3 bases and J by 6 bases, and 18 bases separated the two germline ends. The CDR3 runs to 16 residues. Germline CDR1 and CDR2: SGHVS and FNYEAQ. The CDR3 DNA follows: TGTGCCAGCAGCTTCAGGGTAGCGGCCTTTGGCAATGAGCAGTTCTTC. Translating gives CASSFRVAAFGNEQFF.

The CDR3 bases are TGTGCCAGCAGCTCCCCGGGGGCCCCTTACCAAGAGACCCAGTACTTC. This gives the protein CASSSPGAPYQETQYF. The chain employs TRBV7-9 and TRBJ2-5; D is perhaps TRBD1 or TRBD2 (6 bases each). Germline V CDR1 and CDR2: SEHNR, FQNEAQ (reference sequence). Trimming left V 4 bases short and J 0 bases short, with 15 bases between. CDR3 length equals 16 residues.

The chain combines TRBV3-1 with TRBJ2-3, with D perhaps TRBD2 (6 bases). Germline V gene data show CDR1 as LGHDT and CDR2 as YNNKEL (reference sequence). V lost 5 bases and J 5 bases, leaving 17 bases between the germline ends. CDR3 size: 15 residues. This CDR3 is CASSNRDSHIDTQYF. In nucleotides, the CDR3 is TGTGCCAGCAGCAACCGGGACTCCCACATAGATACGCAGTATTTT.

CDR3 in amino acids: CASTMGQQNQPQHF. The CDR3 nucleotides read TGTGCCAGCACCATGGGACAGCAAAATCAGCCCCAGCATTTT. The chain employs TRBV12-3 or TRBV12-4 and TRBJ1-5, with 7 nucleotides matching TRBD1. The CDR3 runs to 14 residues. The V and J ends lost 7 bases and 4 bases, in that order; junction bases with no gene match: 7.

V gene TRBV25-1 combines with J gene TRBJ1-5; TRBD1 matches at 8 bases. With V trimmed by 3 bases and J by 4 bases, 8 bases remained unmatched. This CDR3 region has 16 residues. CDR1 is MGHDK and CDR2 is SYGVNS in the germline V gene. The CDR3 protein is CASSDSWTGINQPQHF. CDR3 nucleotides: TGTGCCAGCAGTGACTCCTGGACAGGGATAAATCAGCCCCAGCATTTT. Drawing the rest from reference TRBV25-1 and TRBJ1-5, the complete variable domain is EADIYQTPRYLVIGTGKKITLECSQTMGHDKMYWYQQDPGMELHLIHYSYGVNSTEKGDLSSESTVSRIRTEHFPLTLESARPSHTSQYLCASSDSWTGINQPQHFGDGTRLSIL.

V is TRBV20-1 and J is TRBJ2-1, with TRBD2 matching over 9 bases. CDR3 length equals 16 residues. V shed 2 bases, J shed 5 bases, and the junction held 10 bases outside the gene matches. CDR1 and CDR2 from the germline V gene are DFQATT and SNEGSKA (reference sequence). CDR3 protein: CSARPLAASGNNEQFF. The CDR3 DNA follows: TGCAGTGCTAGACCCCTTGCGGCTAGCGGGAACAATGAGCAGTTCTTC.

This clonotype was seen more than once but under ten times. The chain carries TRBV20-1 and TRBJ2-3; 11 bases are shared with TRBD2. Per the germline V gene, CDR1 is DFQATT and CDR2 is SNEGSKA (reference sequence). V was pared by 5 bases and J by 3 bases, with 7 bases of the junction left unmatched. CDR3 length equals 15 residues. DNA of the CDR3: TGCAGTGCTCAGGGACTAGCGGAGGGTACAGATACGCAGTATTTT. Protein sequence: CSAQGLAEGTDTQYF.

The J gene is TRBJ2-1, the V gene TRBV20-1; TRBD2 matches at 7 bases. J was trimmed by 9 bases and V by 5 bases; bases with no gene match: 19. This CDR3 has 16 residues. Germline CDR1 reads DFQATT; CDR2 reads SNEGSKA (reference sequence). DNA of the CDR3: TGCAGTGCTCCCTTTCCCGGACTAGTAGCAACGTCTGAGCAGTTCTTC. Amino acid sequence: CSAPFPGLVATSEQFF.

The chain combines TRBV20-1 with TRBJ1-2, with D unclear. CDR1 and CDR2 from the germline V gene are DFQATT and SNEGSKA (reference sequence). This CDR3 contains 12 residues. V gave up 1 base and J gave up 8 bases, with 11 bases separating them. CDR3 amino acids: CSARVSGIGYTF. CDR3 nucleotide sequence: TGCAGTGCTAGAGTTTCTGGGATCGGCTACACCTTC.

The chain uses TRBV20-1 and TRBJ2-1; D is undetermined. This CDR3 spans 15 amino acids. V gave up 1 base and J gave up 10 bases, with 20 bases separating them. Germline values: CDR1 DFQATT, CDR2 SNEGSKA (reference sequence). The CDR3 DNA sequence: TGCAGTGCTAGAGGTGGTGGCAGGCATGTAGGCGAGCAGTTCTTC. Encoded protein: CSARGGGRHVGEQFF.

The chain joins TRBV20-1 to TRBJ2-3; 14 bases agree with TRBD2. Looked up from germline, CDR1 is DFQATT and CDR2 is SNEGSKA (reference sequence). This CDR3 contains 19 residues. After removal of 1 base from V and 0 bases from J, the junction contained 9 bases not matched to a gene. In DNA, the CDR3 is TGCAGTGCTAGAGGTCTCGGGACTAGCGGGAGTGTGAGCACAGATACGCAGTATTTT. The encoded protein is CSARGLGTSGSVSTDTQYF.

This clonotype occurred a few times. In DNA form, the CDR3 reads TGTGCCAGCAGCTTAAATCCCGGACTAGTTCTGGACGAGCAGTACTTC. It encodes CASSLNPGLVLDEQYF. The V gene is TRBV7-3, the J gene TRBJ2-7; TRBD2 matches 7 bases. There are 16 residues in the CDR3. Germline CDR1 and CDR2: SGHTA and FQGTGA. V was clipped by 1 base and J by 5 bases; unmatched bases: 11.

In its sample, this clonotype was seen many times. V gene TRBV12-3 or TRBV12-4 combines with J gene TRBJ2-3; TRBD2 matches at 10 bases. This CDR3 comprises 15 residues. The V gene end was trimmed by 5 bases and the J gene end by 3 bases; junction bases not matched to a gene: 5. CDR3 nucleotides: TGTGCCAGCAGTCGGACTAGCGGCCAGACAGATACGCAGTATTTT. Encoded protein: CASSRTSGQTDTQYF.

In regard to this clonotype: One end of the junction fails to match germline, which may point to a read error. This chain uses TRBV2 with TRBJ1-5; possibly TRBD1 for D (5 bases). Looked up from germline, CDR1 is SNHLY and CDR2 is FYNNEI. This CDR3 is built from 14 residues. CDR3 sequence reads: CAGSEDRGNQPQHF. The DNA of the CDR3 is TGTGCCGGCAGTGAGGATAGGGGAAACCAGCCCCAGCATTTT.

This clonotype has a handful of counts. The J gene is TRBJ2-3, the V gene TRBV9; 8 nucleotides match TRBD1. The germline V gene encodes CDR1 SGDLS and CDR2 YYNGEE. This CDR3 has 15 residues. The trim removed 5 bases at V and 4 bases at J, leaving 9 bases unmatched. The CDR3 reads CASRIGQGGPDTQYF. The CDR3 nucleotides read TGTGCCAGCAGGATAGGACAGGGAGGTCCAGATACGCAGTATTTT.

A note on this clonotype: This may come from a read error, since a much larger clone is one base off. The rearrangement uses TRBV3-1 and TRBJ2-3, with TRBD1 matching over 8 bases. V dropped 2 bases and J dropped 2; count of bases not matched to a gene: 3. Germline V gene data show CDR1 as LGHDT and CDR2 as YNNKEL (reference sequence). The CDR3 spans 15 residues. The CDR3 DNA is TGTGCCAGCAGCCAATTGGGACAGGTCACAGATACGCAGTATTTT. Translated: CASSQLGQVTDTQYF.